Following are 25 T cell receptor beta chains from one sample sequenced in a study of shared clonotypes between healthy human individuals. Profiled with immunoSEQ multiplex PCR; TCRdb holds only in-frame clones, not every one. This table holds approximately 500,000 clones, 70% to 80% found once. The specimen was PBMCs. The receptor source for this set is a woman aged 35 to 49 in good health. Some clones in this sample may be carry-over from other donors' samples.

The rearrangement joins TRBV15 to TRBJ1-3; D ambiguous. V shed 3 bases and J shed 0 bases, with 6 bases lying between them. The CDR3 totals 14 residues. From germline, CDR1 is LNHNV and CDR2 YYDKDF (reference sequence). The CDR3 reads CATSSKTSGNTIYF. The CDR3 bases are TGTGCCACCAGCAGCAAAACCTCTGGAAACACCATATATTTT.

The CDR3 region is CASSRQPDQPQHF. The CDR3 region has the DNA TGTGCCAGTAGTAGACAGCCGGATCAGCCCCAGCATTTT. The chain couples TRBV19 to TRBJ1-5; weak D call: TRBD1 (5 bases). Germline CDR1 LNHDA, CDR2 SQIVND (reference sequence). The CDR3 contains 13 residues. V was trimmed by 4 bases and J by 5 bases, leaving 9 bases between them.

The V gene is TRBV5-4, the J gene TRBJ2-1; D is possibly TRBD1 or TRBD2 (5 bases each). The CDR3 runs 16 residues. V was cut by 0 bases and J by 7 bases, with 17 bases left in between. Germline V gene sequence: CDR1 SGHNT, CDR2 YYREEE (reference sequence). In DNA, the CDR3 is TGTGCCAGCAGCTTGGACGTAGGGGCCACGGGGAATGAGCAGTTCTTC. Its protein product is CASSLDVGATGNEQFF.

The chain joins TRBV9 to TRBJ2-7; 8 bases match TRBD2. V lost 2 bases, J lost 0 bases, and 7 bases stayed unmatched. The CDR3 runs 16 residues. The V gene's germline CDR1 is SGDLS and CDR2 YYNGEE. The DNA of the CDR3 is TGTGCCAGCAGCGTGGGTAGCGGGGCGAGCTCCTACGAGCAGTACTTC. Translating gives CASSVGSGASSYEQYF. Together with reference TRBV9 and TRBJ2-7, the CDR3 gives the full variable domain: DSGVTQTPKHLITATGQRVTLRCSPRSGDLSVYWYQQSLDQGLQFLIQYYNGEERAKGNILERFSAQQFPDLHSELNLSSLELGDSALYFCASSVGSGASSYEQYFGPGTRLTVT.

This clone has just a few counts. Here the CDR3 DNA reads TGTGCCAGCAGCTTATCGGCGGGGAACTCTGGAAACACCATATATTTT. It translates to CASSLSAGNSGNTIYF. The chain employs TRBV7-2 and TRBJ1-3; D uncertain. There are 16 residues in the CDR3. The germline V gene encodes CDR1 SGHTA and CDR2 FQGNSA. V was cut by 2 bases and J by 0 bases, with 11 bases left in between.

Concerning this clone itself: The junction differs from germline at one of its ends, possibly a read error. Within the sample, other DNA sequences also encode this same CDR3. This sequence joins TRBV5-1 and TRBJ2-3, with D perhaps TRBD1 or TRBD2 (6 bases each). Germline assignment: CDR1 SGHRS and CDR2 YFSETQ. This CDR3 region has 14 residues. The CDR3 loop is CASSGTTSTDTQYF. The CDR3 nucleotides are TGCGCCAGCAGCGGGACAACTAGCACAGATACACAGTATTTT.

The V and J genes are TRBV15 and TRBJ2-5; TRBD2 is a possible D gene (7 bases). CDR3 length: 15 residues. V was shortened by 0 bases and J by 5 bases, with 13 bases between the two germline ends. Germline CDR1 and CDR2: LNHNV and YYDKDF (reference sequence). In DNA, the CDR3 is TGTGCCACCAGCAGAGATCCGGGGGGCCAGGAGACCCAGTACTTC. Translation gives CATSRDPGGQETQYF.

This clone came up many times. The J gene is TRBJ2-1, the V gene TRBV5-4; D tentatively reads TRBD1 or TRBD2 (6 bases each). Germline-derived CDR1 and CDR2 are SGHNT and YYREEE (reference sequence). This CDR3 is 16 amino acids long. Trimming removed 4 bases at V and 0 bases at J, with 14 bases between. The CDR3 region is CASSLGGTSSYNEQFF. The CDR3 DNA sequence: TGTGCCAGCAGCCTGGGGGGCACGAGCTCCTACAATGAGCAGTTCTTC.

The gene calls are TRBV4-2 and TRBJ2-1; D uncertain. The germline V gene has CDR1 LGHNA and CDR2 YNFKEQ. The CDR3 is 16 amino acids. V was cut by 0 bases and J by 3 bases, with 12 bases left in between. CDR3 coding DNA: TGTGCCAGCAGCCAAGATTTAACTATGGTCTACAATGAGCAGTTCTTC. Amino acid sequence: CASSQDLTMVYNEQFF.

This clone has only one observation. J is TRBJ2-7 and V is TRBV4-3; TRBD2 is a possible D gene (5 bases). The CDR3 spans 15 residues. With 1 base removed from V and 3 bases from J, the gap between germline ends came to 13 bases. Germline lookup yields CDR1 LGHNA and CDR2 YSLEER. CDR3 DNA: TGCGCCAGCAGCCAAGGTCGGGGTCCGGACTACGAGCAGTACTTC. Its protein product is CASSQGRGPDYEQYF.

The gene calls are TRBV9 and TRBJ1-4; D ambiguous. The CDR3 is made up of 13 amino acids. Germline V gene sequence: CDR1 SGDLS, CDR2 YYNGEE. V shed 4 bases and J shed 6 bases, with 10 bases lying between them. CDR3 region: CASSREVDEKLFF. DNA of the CDR3: TGTGCCAGCAGCCGGGAGGTGGATGAAAAACTGTTTTTT.

The sample holds one count of this clone. The CDR3 region has the DNA TGTGCCAGTAGACTAGCGGGATCCACAGATACGCAGTATTTT. Its protein is CASRLAGSTDTQYF. V is TRBV19 and J is TRBJ2-3; TRBD2 matches 10 bases. This CDR3 is 14 amino acids long. The ends lost 6 bases at V and 2 bases at J; junction bases unmatched: 2. Germline CDR1 and CDR2: LNHDA and SQIVND (reference sequence).

The rearrangement uses TRBV4-1 and TRBJ2-7; D is possibly TRBD2 (6 bases). The ends were cut back, 6 bases at V and 1 base at J, with 16 bases in the middle. CDR1 is MGHRA, CDR2 YSYEKL, per germline. The length of the CDR3 is 15 residues. The CDR3 protein is CASSYGTLSSYEQYF. The DNA of the CDR3 is TGCGCCAGCAGTTACGGGACTCTGAGTTCCTACGAGCAGTACTTC.

The gene calls are TRBV19 and TRBJ1-4, with a possible D match to TRBD1 (6 bases). There are 15 residues in the CDR3. The germline V gene has CDR1 LNHDA and CDR2 SQIVND (reference sequence). V was trimmed by 8 bases and J by 4 bases, leaving 17 bases between them. CDR3 region: CASHRTVSNNEKLFF. CDR3 sequence (DNA): TGTGCCAGTCATCGGACAGTCTCGAATAATGAAAAACTGTTTTTT.

In its sample, this clone was seen a few times. V and J are TRBV30 and TRBJ1-1, with unresolved D. The CDR3 totals 14 residues. Germline loops: CDR1 GTSNPN, CDR2 SVGIG (reference sequence). V was cut by 0 bases and J by 3 bases, with 11 bases left in between. The CDR3 here is CAWSVGVYDTEAFF. CDR3 nucleotides: TGTGCCTGGAGTGTTGGGGTATACGACACTGAAGCTTTCTTT.

The chain employs TRBV19 and TRBJ1-5; no clear D gene. This CDR3 comprises 14 residues. Trimming left V 5 bases short and J 0 bases short, with 8 bases between. CDR1 and CDR2 from the germline V gene are LNHDA and SQIVND (reference sequence). CDR3 DNA: TGTGCCAGTAGTGACCGGAATAGCAATCAGCCCCAGCATTTT. It encodes CASSDRNSNQPQHF.

The chain combines TRBV5-1 with TRBJ2-3; 10 bases line up with TRBD2. CDR3 length: 14 residues. Germline CDR1 and CDR2: SGHRS and YFSETQ. Unmatched junction bases numbered 5, after V lost 4 bases and J lost 6 bases. CDR3: CASSPGGLADTQYF. DNA for the CDR3: TGCGCCAGCAGCCCTGGGGGACTAGCGGATACGCAGTATTTT. Supplemented by reference TRBV5-1 and TRBJ2-3, the full variable domain reads KAGVTQTPRYLIKTRGQQVTLSCSPISGHRSVSWYQQTPGQGLQFLFEYFSETQRNKGNFPGRFSGRQFSNSRSEMNVSTLELGDSALYLCASSPGGLADTQYFGPGTRLTVL.

This sequence joins TRBV7-9 and TRBJ2-1; D perhaps matches TRBD2 (5 bases). Looked up from germline, CDR1 is SEHNR and CDR2 is FQNEAQ (reference sequence). The CDR3 length is 15 residues. The V and J ends lost 4 bases and 6 bases respectively, with 16 bases between them. The CDR3 DNA sequence: TGTGCCAGCAGCTCAACTAGTGGGGTTCGCAATGAGCAGTTCTTC. It encodes CASSSTSGVRNEQFF.

This clone showed up many times. This rearrangement joins TRBV27 to TRBJ2-5; 12 nucleotides align to TRBD2. Germline CDR1 and CDR2: MNHEY and SMNVEV (reference sequence). The length of the CDR3 is 16 residues. V gave up 6 bases and J gave up 4 bases; unmatched junction bases: 9. CDR3 DNA sequence: TGTGCCAGCAGGCCGCCTAGGGGACTAGCGGGAGAGACCCAGTACTTC. Amino acids: CASRPPRGLAGETQYF.

Notes on this clone: With only one base between it and a far larger clone, this is likely a read error. V gene TRBV4-1 combines with J gene TRBJ2-7; 8 bases match TRBD1. Looked up from germline, CDR1 is MGHRA and CDR2 is YSYEKL. The CDR3 extends over 19 amino acids. Germline trimming cut 5 bases from V and 1 base from J; bases unmatched to any gene: 19. Here the CDR3 reads CASSLAVRTGGLGSYEQYF. CDR3 nucleotide sequence: TGCGCCAGCAGCTTAGCGGTGAGAACAGGGGGACTGGGGTCCTACGAGCAGTACTTC.

Concerning this clone itself: A far larger clone is one nucleotide away, so this likely arose from a read error. The V call is TRBV28, the J call TRBJ1-1, with 8 bases identical to TRBD1. The V gene end was trimmed by 6 bases and the J gene end by 4 bases; junction bases not matched to a gene: 10. CDR1 is MDHEN and CDR2 is SYDVKM in the germline V gene. The CDR3 totals 15 residues. DNA for the CDR3: TGTGCCAGCAGCCCCGGGACAGGATACTCCACTGAAGCTTTCTTT. It is translated as CASSPGTGYSTEAFF.

The chain employs TRBV18 and TRBJ2-7, with a tentative D call TRBD1 (6 bases). V was shortened by 1 base and J by 0 bases, with 10 bases between the two germline ends. This CDR3 comprises 15 residues. Germline V gives CDR1 KGHSH, CDR2 LQKENI. The CDR3 sequence is CASSPLQDSSYEQYF. CDR3 bases: TGTGCCAGCTCACCACTACAGGACAGCTCCTACGAGCAGTACTTC.

This clone was seen just once. It differs at one base from a far larger clone, so likely a read error. This specimen includes other DNA sequences encoding the same CDR3. The chain uses TRBV30 and TRBJ2-1; D possibly uses TRBD1 or TRBD2 (5 bases each). The germline CDR1 and CDR2 sequences are GTSNPN and SVGIG (reference sequence). The CDR3 has 14 residues. CDR3 sequence (DNA): TGTGCCTGGAGTGGGGGGATCCCTTACAATGAGCAATTCTTC. Its protein product is CAWSGGIPYNEQFF.

The J gene is TRBJ2-3, the V gene TRBV6-1, with 9 bases aligning to TRBD2. The length of the CDR3 is 15 residues. Germline CDR1 is MNHNS and CDR2 is SASEGT. After removal of 5 bases from V and 1 base from J, the junction contained 4 bases not matched to a gene. CDR3: CASSSGLAGTDTQYF. In DNA form, the CDR3 reads TGTGCCAGCAGTTCGGGACTAGCTGGCACAGATACGCAGTATTTT.

This clone was seen more than once but under ten times. The V and J genes are TRBV6-5 and TRBJ2-7; perhaps TRBD2 as D (6 bases). Germline V gives CDR1 MNHEY, CDR2 SVGAGI. Trimming pared 5 bases from V and 0 bases from J, leaving 11 bases between. The CDR3 totals 14 residues. The CDR3, as DNA: TGTGCCAGCAGTCCGGGGGTCAGCTCCTACGAGCAGTACTTC. Translated, it gives CASSPGVSSYEQYF.